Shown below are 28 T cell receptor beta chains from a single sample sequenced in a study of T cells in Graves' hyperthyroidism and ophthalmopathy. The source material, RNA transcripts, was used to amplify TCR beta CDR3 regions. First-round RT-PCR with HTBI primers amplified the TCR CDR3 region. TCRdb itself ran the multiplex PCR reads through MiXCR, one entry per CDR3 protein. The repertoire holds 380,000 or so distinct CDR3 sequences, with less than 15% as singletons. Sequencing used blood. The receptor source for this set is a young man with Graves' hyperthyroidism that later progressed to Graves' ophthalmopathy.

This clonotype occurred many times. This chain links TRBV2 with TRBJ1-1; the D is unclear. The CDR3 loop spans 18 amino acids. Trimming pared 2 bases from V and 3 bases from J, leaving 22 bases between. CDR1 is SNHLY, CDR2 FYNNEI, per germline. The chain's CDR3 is CASSESKPQGWFDTEAFF. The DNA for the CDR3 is TGTGCCAGCAGTGAAAGTAAGCCACAAGGCTGGTTTGACACTGAAGCTTTCTTT.

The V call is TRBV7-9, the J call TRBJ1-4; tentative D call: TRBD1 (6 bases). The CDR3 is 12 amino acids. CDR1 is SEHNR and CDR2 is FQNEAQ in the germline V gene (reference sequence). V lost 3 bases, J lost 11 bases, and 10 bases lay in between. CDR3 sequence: CASSLGATKLFF. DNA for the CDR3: TGTGCCAGCAGCTTGGGGGCAACGAAACTGTTTTTT.

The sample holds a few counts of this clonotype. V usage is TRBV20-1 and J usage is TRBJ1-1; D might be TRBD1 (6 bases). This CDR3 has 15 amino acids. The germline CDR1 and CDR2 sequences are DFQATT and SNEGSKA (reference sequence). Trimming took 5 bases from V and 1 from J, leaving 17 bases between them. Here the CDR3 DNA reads TGCAGTGCTGGGCCCGGACAGACCCGGAACACTGAAGCTTTCTTT. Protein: CSAGPGQTRNTEAFF.

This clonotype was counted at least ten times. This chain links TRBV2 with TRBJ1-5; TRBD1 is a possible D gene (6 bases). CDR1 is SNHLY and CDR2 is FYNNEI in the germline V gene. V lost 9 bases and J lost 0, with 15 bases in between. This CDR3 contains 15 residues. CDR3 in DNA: TGTGCCAGTCGGACAGAAGCTTTTAGCAATCAGCCCCAGCATTTT. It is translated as CASRTEAFSNQPQHF.

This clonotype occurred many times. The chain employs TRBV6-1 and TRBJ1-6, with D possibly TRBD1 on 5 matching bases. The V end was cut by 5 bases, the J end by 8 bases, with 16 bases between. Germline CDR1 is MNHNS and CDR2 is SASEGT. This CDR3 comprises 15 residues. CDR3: CASSNPGTYYSPLHF. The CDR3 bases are TGTGCCAGCAGTAATCCCGGGACTTACTATTCACCCCTCCACTTT.

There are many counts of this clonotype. The CDR3 loop is CASSTLAEETQYF. In DNA, the CDR3 is TGTGCCAGCAGCACATTAGCCGAGGAGACCCAGTACTTC. The gene calls are TRBV7-9 and TRBJ2-5; D is undetermined. V dropped 5 bases and J dropped 5 bases, with 12 bases sitting between them. The germline V gene encodes CDR1 SEHNR and CDR2 FQNEAQ (reference sequence). The CDR3 loop spans 13 amino acids.

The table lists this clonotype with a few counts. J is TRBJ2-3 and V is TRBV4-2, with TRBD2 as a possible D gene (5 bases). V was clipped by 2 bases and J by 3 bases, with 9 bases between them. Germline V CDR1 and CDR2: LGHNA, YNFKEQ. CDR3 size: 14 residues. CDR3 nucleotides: TGTGCCAGCAGCCAAAGTCTAGCAACAGATACGCAGTATTTT. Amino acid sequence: CASSQSLATDTQYF.

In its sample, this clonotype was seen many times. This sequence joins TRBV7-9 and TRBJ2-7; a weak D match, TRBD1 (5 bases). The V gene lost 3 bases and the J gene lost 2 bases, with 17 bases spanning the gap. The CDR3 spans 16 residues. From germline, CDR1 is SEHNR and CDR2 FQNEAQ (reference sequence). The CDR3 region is CASSFPRGRVPYEQYF. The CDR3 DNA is TGTGCCAGCAGCTTCCCAAGGGGCAGGGTCCCCTACGAGCAGTACTTC.

CDR3 in DNA: TGCGCCAGCAGCCAAGTGTCAGGGGGTAATGAAAAACTGTTTTTT. It specifies CASSQVSGGNEKLFF. V and J are TRBV4-1 and TRBJ1-4, with 7 bases fitting TRBD1. V gave up 1 base and J gave up 4 bases; unmatched junction bases: 3. The germline gives CDR1 MGHRA, CDR2 YSYEKL. CDR3 length: 15 residues.

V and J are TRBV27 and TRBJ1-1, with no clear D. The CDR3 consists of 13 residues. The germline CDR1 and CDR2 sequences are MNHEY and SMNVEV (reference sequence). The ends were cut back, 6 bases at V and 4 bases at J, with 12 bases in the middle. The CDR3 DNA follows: TGTGCCAGCAGAGAGTTCCAGTTCACTGAAGCTTTCTTT. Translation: CASREFQFTEAFF.

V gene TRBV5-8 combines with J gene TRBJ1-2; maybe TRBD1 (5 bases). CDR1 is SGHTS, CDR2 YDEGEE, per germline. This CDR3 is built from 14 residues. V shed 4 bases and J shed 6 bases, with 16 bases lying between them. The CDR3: CASSIRQTRHGYTF. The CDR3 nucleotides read TGTGCCAGCAGCATCCGACAGACTCGCCATGGCTACACCTTC.

The CDR3 loop is CAISGRDRANYGYTF. CDR3 DNA sequence: TGTGCCATCAGTGGCCGGGACAGAGCTAACTATGGCTACACCTTC. The chain carries TRBV10-3 and TRBJ1-2, with 7 bases matching TRBD1. Looked up from germline, CDR1 is ENHRY and CDR2 is SYGVKD. CDR3 size: 15 residues. J was trimmed by 0 bases and V by 4 bases; bases with no gene match: 5.

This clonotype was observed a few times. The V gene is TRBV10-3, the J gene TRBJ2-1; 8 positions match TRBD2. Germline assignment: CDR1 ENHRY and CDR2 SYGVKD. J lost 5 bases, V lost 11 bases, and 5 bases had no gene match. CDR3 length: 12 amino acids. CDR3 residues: CAYTGGDNEQFF. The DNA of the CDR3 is TGTGCCTACACCGGGGGGGACAATGAGCAGTTCTTC.

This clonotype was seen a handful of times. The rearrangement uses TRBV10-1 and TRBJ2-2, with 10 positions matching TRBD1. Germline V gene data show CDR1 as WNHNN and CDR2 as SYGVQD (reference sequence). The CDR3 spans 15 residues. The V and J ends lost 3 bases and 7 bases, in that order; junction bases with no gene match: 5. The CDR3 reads CASSETGTGVGELFF. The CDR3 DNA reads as TGCGCCAGCAGTGAAACCGGGACAGGGGTCGGGGAGCTGTTTTTT.

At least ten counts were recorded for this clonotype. The chain's CDR3 is CASSLRGITEKLFF. In nucleotides, the CDR3 is TGCGCCAGCAGCTTGAGAGGGATCACTGAAAAACTGTTTTTT. The J gene is TRBJ1-4, the V gene TRBV5-1; D is unclear. CDR1 is SGHRS and CDR2 is YFSETQ in the germline V gene. V was trimmed by 1 base and J by 7 bases, leaving 11 bases between them. The CDR3 contains 14 residues.

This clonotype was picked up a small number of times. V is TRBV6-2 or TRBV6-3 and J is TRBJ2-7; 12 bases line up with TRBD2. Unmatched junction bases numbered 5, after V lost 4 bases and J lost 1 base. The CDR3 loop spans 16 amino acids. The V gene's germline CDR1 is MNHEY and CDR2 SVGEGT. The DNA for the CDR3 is TGTGCCAGCAGTTTCACGACTAGCGGGGGTTCCTACGAGCAGTACTTC. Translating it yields CASSFTTSGGSYEQYF.

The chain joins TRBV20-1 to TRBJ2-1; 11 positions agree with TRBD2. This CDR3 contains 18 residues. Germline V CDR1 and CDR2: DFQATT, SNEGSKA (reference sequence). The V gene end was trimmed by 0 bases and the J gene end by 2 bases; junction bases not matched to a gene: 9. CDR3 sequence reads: CSARDPFRLAGTYNEQFF. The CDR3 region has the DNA TGCAGTGCTAGAGACCCCTTCCGACTAGCGGGGACCTACAATGAGCAGTTCTTC.

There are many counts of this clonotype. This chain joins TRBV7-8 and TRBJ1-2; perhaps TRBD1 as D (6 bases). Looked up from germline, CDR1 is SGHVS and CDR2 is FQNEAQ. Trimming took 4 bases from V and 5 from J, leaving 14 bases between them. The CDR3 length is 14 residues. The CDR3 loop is CASSSIGGIYGYTF. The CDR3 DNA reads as TGTGCCAGCAGCTCTATAGGGGGTATTTATGGCTACACCTTC.

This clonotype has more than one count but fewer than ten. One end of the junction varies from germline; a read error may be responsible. The CDR3 region is CASSFGAETRYF. CDR3 bases: TGTGCCAGCAGTTTTGGCGCGGAGACCCGGTACTTC. V and J are TRBV28 and TRBJ2-5; D is uncertain. CDR1 and CDR2 (germline): MDHEN, SYDVKM. This CDR3 spans 12 amino acids.

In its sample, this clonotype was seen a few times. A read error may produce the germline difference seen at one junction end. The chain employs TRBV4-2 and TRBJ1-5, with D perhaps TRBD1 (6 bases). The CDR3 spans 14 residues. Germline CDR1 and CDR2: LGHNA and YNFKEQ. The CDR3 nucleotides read TGTGCCAGCAGCCAAGAGCAGGGGAATCAACCCCAGCATTTT. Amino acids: CASSQEQGNQPQHF.

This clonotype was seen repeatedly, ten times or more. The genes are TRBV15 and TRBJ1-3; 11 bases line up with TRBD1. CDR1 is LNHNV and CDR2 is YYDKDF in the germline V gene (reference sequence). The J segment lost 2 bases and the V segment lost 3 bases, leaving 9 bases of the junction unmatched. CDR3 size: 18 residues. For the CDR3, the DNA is TGTGCCACCAGCAGGTTCTTGCCGGGACAGGGGGCTGGAAACACCATATATTTT. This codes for CATSRFLPGQGAGNTIYF.

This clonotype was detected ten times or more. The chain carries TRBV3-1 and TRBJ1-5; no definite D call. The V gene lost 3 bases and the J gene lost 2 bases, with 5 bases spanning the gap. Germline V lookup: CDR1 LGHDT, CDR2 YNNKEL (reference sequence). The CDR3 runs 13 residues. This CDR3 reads CASSHRGNQPQHF. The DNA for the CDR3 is TGTGCCAGCAGCCACCGGGGCAATCAGCCCCAGCATTTT.

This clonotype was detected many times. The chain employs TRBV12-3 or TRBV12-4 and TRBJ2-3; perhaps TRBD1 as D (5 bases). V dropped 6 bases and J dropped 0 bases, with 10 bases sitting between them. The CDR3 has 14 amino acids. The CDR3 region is CASRPDRSTDTQYF. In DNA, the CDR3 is TGTGCCAGCAGGCCTGACAGAAGCACAGATACGCAGTATTTT.

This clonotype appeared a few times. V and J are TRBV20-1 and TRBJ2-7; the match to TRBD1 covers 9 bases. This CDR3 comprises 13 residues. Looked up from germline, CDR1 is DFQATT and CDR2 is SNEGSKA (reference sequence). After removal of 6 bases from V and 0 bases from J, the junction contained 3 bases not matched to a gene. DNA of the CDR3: TGCAGTGCCACGACAGGGGGCTCCTACGAGCAGTACTTC. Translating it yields CSATTGGSYEQYF.

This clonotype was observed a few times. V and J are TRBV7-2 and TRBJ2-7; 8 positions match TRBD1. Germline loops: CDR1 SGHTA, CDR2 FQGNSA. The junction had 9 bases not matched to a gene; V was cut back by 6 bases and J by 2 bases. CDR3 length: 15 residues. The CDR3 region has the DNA TGTGCCAGCAGTCACAGGGGGATCGGCCCCTACGAGCAGTACTTC. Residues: CASSHRGIGPYEQYF.

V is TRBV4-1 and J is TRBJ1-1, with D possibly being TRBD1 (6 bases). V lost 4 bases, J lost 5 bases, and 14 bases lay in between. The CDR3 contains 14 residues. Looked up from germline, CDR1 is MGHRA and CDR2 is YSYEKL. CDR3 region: CASSPQGPGTEAFF. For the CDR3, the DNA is TGCGCCAGCAGCCCACAGGGCCCGGGGACTGAAGCTTTCTTT.

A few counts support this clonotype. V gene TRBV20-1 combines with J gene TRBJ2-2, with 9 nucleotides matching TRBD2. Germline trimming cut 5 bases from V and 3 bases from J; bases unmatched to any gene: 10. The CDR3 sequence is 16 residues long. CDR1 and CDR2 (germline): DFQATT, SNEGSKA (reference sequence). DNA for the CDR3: TGCAGTGCTGGAACGTATAGCGGGGGATACACCGGGGAGCTGTTTTTT. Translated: CSAGTYSGGYTGELFF.

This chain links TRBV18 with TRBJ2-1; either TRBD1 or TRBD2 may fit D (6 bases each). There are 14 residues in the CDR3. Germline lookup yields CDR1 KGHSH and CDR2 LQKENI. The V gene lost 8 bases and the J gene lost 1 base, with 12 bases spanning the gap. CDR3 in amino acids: CASPWGASYNEQFF. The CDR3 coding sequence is TGTGCCAGCCCATGGGGGGCTTCCTACAATGAGCAGTTCTTC.